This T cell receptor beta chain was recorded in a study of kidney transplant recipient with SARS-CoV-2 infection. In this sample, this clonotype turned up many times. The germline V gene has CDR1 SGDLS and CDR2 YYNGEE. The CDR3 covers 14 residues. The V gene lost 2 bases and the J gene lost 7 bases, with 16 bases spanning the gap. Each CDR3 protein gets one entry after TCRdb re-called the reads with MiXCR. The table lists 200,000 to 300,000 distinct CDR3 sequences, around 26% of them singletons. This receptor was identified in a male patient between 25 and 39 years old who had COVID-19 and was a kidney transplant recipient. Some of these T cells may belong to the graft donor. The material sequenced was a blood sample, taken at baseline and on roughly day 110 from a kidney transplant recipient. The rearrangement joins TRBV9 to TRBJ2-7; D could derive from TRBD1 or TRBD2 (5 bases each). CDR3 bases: TGTGCCAGCAGCGTCGATCCTAACGGGGCTGAGCAGTACTTC. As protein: CASSVDPNGAEQYF.